This note documents a single T cell receptor (beta chain) sequence. The antigen is undetermined. This entry belongs to a study of molecular identifiers for immune sequencing clone quantification. General study results and limits: The sizes of highly expanded clones could be underestimated when identical TCR molecules share a barcode. In naive cells, under 1% of molecules belonged to clones above 20 RNA copies, against over 97% in effector cells.

Germline V gene data show CDR1 as SEHNR and CDR2 as FQNEAQ (reference sequence). Trimming removed 5 bases at V and 5 bases at J, with 21 bases between. This CDR3 has 16 amino acids. Previously described methods and listed TCR primers produced bulk TCR libraries. From the PCR reads, TCRdb called clonotypes with MiXCR, one entry per CDR3 protein. This sample has 600,000 to 650,000 distinct CDR3 sequences, with around 20% found just once. Sequences were obtained from naive CD8+ T cells from blood, with Jurkat cell RNA spiked in. Subset in this sample: FACS-sorted CD8+CD4-CCR7+CD45RA+ naive T cells. This rearrangement joins TRBV7-9 to TRBJ1-1; perhaps TRBD1 as D (5 bases). This clonotype originated in a human donor in good health. Some libraries in this study had Jurkat cell RNA spiked in. The CDR3 is CASSPRSGMEGTEAFF. In nucleotides, the CDR3 is TGTGCCAGCAGCCCCCGATCTGGGATGGAGGGGACTGAAGCTTTCTTT.